Included here is one TCR beta chain sequence, with context. Its antigen is still unknown. At one boundary the junction diverges from the germline segment, which might be a read error. This record belongs to a study of read filtering for tumor transcriptome and immune sequencing. On the study more broadly: By R-ISS, stages I, II and III held around 8, 15 and 7 patients. DNase treatment preceded whole-transcriptome library preparation.

From roughly 0.4 ug of RNA, a library with molecular barcoded alpha/delta and beta/gamma adaptors was made. TCRdb called the reads again in MiXCR, with one record for every CDR3 protein. The sample lists fewer than 75,000 distinct CDR3 sequences, less than 25% occurring once. This CDR3 has 14 residues. Germline V CDR1 and CDR2: MNHEY, SVGAGI. Regarding the study as a whole: IR-seq captured clonotypes deeper and more reliably than RNA-seq. Correlation between methods rose after single-read clonotypes were removed.

The TCR sequence derives from a donor aged 40 or over with multiple myeloma. Material: a population of CD138-negative cells sorted from bone marrow. The chain is built from TRBV6-5 and TRBJ2-5; maybe TRBD1 (5 bases). Here the CDR3 DNA reads TGTGCCAGCAGTTACTCCAGGGCGCAAGGGACCCAGTACTTC. It translates to CASSYSRAQGTQYF.